The 9 T cell receptor beta chains below all came from one sample that was sequenced in a study of blood T cell repertoires in COVID-19. Sequencing was performed with immunoSEQ multiplex PCR; in TCRdb, only in-frame clones are kept and a portion is missing. The data hold some 300,000 clones, with approximately 86% observed a single time. The sequencing input was peripheral blood. The source is a woman between 65 and 79 years old with COVID-19, enrolled during active disease.

The gene calls are TRBV29-1 and TRBJ1-2; TRBD1 is a possible D gene (5 bases). Trimming left V 1 base short and J 3 bases short, with 12 bases between. The germline V gene has CDR1 SQVTM and CDR2 ANQGSEA. The CDR3 spans 14 residues. As DNA, the CDR3 is TGCAGCGTTGAAGTCTCCAGGGTGCACTATGGCTACACCTTC. Amino acid sequence: CSVEVSRVHYGYTF. The full variable domain, its missing parts supplied by reference TRBV29-1 and TRBJ1-2, is SAVISQKPSRDICQRGTSLTIQCQVDSQVTMMFWYRQQPGQSLTLIATANQGSEATYESGFVIDKFPISRPNLTFSTLTVSNMSPEDSSIYLCSVEVSRVHYGYTFGSGTRLTVV.

The chain recombines TRBV5-1 with TRBJ2-3; D gene unclear. The CDR3 is 13 amino acids. The germline V gene encodes CDR1 SGHRS and CDR2 YFSETQ. V was cut by 3 bases and J by 5 bases, with 10 bases left in between. The CDR3 here is CASSWISGDTQYF. In nucleotides, the CDR3 is TGCGCCAGCAGCTGGATTTCGGGAGATACGCAGTATTTT. The whole variable domain, filled in from reference TRBV5-1 and TRBJ2-3, reads KAGVTQTPRYLIKTRGQQVTLSCSPISGHRSVSWYQQTPGQGLQFLFEYFSETQRNKGNFPGRFSGRQFSNSRSEMNVSTLELGDSALYLCASSWISGDTQYFGPGTRLTVL.

The V and J genes are TRBV6-2 or TRBV6-3 and TRBJ1-5, with no clear D. The length of the CDR3 is 15 residues. Germline V gene data show CDR1 as MNHEY and CDR2 as SVGEGT. V was cut by 6 bases and J by 5 bases, with 17 bases left in between. The CDR3, as DNA: TGTGCCAGCAGCCCCCCCTCTCTAACTTATCAGCCCCAGCATTTT. Translation gives CASSPPSLTYQPQHF.

The gene calls are TRBV18 and TRBJ1-2; 8 nucleotides agree with TRBD1. Germline loops: CDR1 KGHSH, CDR2 LQKENI. The CDR3 totals 14 residues. J gave up 0 bases and V 8 bases, and 5 bases lay outside the gene matches. DNA of the CDR3: TGTGCCAGCAGACCGGGACAGGCTAACTATGGCTACACCTTC. Translating gives CASRPGQANYGYTF.

This clone was seen just once. This chain uses TRBV5-4 with TRBJ1-2; TRBD1 matches 7 bases. J lost 4 bases, V lost 6 bases, and 15 bases had no gene match. CDR3 length equals 16 residues. CDR1 and CDR2 from the germline V gene are SGHNT and YYREEE (reference sequence). Written as DNA, the CDR3 is TGTGCCAGCATCAAGACAGGGCCGTCGAGGGGCTATGGCTACACCTTC. Protein: CASIKTGPSRGYGYTF.

This chain uses TRBV19 with TRBJ1-4; D not certain. V was shortened by 3 bases and J by 3 bases, with 11 bases between the two germline ends. CDR1 is LNHDA and CDR2 is SQIVND in the germline V gene (reference sequence). This CDR3 contains 15 residues. The CDR3 DNA reads as TGTGCCAGTAGTATGGAGGGTCTGGCTAATGAAAAACTGTTTTTT. Amino acid sequence: CASSMEGLANEKLFF.

This clone was counted once. This chain uses TRBV24-1 with TRBJ1-4; D is perhaps TRBD1 (6 bases). Germline V CDR1 and CDR2: KGHDR, SFDVKD. Trimming cost V 4 bases and J 8 bases, with 16 bases left between them. This CDR3 region has 15 residues. The CDR3: CATSETQGNQEKLFF. CDR3 nucleotides: TGTGCCACCAGTGAAACCCAGGGGAATCAAGAAAAACTGTTTTTT.

V and J are TRBV2 and TRBJ2-1; D is perhaps TRBD2 (5 bases). Germline V gene sequence: CDR1 SNHLY, CDR2 FYNNEI. The CDR3 runs 14 residues. Trimming took off 1 base at V and 5 bases at J, with 9 bases between the two ends. Written as DNA, the CDR3 is TGTGCCAGCAGTGAAGGGGCTAGCAACAATGAGCAGTTCTTC. It codes for CASSEGASNNEQFF.

The chain is built from TRBV7-6 and TRBJ1-6; D gene ambiguous. The CDR3 has 17 residues. Trimming pared 1 base from V and 6 bases from J, leaving 16 bases between. Per germline, CDR1 SGHVS and CDR2 FNYEAQ. This chain's CDR3 is CASSLDGVAAPNSPLHF. The CDR3 nucleotides read TGTGCCAGCAGCTTAGACGGGGTGGCGGCCCCTAATTCACCCCTCCACTTT. Based on the CDR3 plus reference TRBV7-6 and TRBJ1-6, the full variable domain is GAGVSQSPRYKVTKRGQDVALRCDPISGHVSLYWYRQALGQGPEFLTYFNYEAQQDKSGLPNDRFSAERPEGSISTLTIQRTEQRDSAMYRCASSLDGVAAPNSPLHFGNGTRLTVT.